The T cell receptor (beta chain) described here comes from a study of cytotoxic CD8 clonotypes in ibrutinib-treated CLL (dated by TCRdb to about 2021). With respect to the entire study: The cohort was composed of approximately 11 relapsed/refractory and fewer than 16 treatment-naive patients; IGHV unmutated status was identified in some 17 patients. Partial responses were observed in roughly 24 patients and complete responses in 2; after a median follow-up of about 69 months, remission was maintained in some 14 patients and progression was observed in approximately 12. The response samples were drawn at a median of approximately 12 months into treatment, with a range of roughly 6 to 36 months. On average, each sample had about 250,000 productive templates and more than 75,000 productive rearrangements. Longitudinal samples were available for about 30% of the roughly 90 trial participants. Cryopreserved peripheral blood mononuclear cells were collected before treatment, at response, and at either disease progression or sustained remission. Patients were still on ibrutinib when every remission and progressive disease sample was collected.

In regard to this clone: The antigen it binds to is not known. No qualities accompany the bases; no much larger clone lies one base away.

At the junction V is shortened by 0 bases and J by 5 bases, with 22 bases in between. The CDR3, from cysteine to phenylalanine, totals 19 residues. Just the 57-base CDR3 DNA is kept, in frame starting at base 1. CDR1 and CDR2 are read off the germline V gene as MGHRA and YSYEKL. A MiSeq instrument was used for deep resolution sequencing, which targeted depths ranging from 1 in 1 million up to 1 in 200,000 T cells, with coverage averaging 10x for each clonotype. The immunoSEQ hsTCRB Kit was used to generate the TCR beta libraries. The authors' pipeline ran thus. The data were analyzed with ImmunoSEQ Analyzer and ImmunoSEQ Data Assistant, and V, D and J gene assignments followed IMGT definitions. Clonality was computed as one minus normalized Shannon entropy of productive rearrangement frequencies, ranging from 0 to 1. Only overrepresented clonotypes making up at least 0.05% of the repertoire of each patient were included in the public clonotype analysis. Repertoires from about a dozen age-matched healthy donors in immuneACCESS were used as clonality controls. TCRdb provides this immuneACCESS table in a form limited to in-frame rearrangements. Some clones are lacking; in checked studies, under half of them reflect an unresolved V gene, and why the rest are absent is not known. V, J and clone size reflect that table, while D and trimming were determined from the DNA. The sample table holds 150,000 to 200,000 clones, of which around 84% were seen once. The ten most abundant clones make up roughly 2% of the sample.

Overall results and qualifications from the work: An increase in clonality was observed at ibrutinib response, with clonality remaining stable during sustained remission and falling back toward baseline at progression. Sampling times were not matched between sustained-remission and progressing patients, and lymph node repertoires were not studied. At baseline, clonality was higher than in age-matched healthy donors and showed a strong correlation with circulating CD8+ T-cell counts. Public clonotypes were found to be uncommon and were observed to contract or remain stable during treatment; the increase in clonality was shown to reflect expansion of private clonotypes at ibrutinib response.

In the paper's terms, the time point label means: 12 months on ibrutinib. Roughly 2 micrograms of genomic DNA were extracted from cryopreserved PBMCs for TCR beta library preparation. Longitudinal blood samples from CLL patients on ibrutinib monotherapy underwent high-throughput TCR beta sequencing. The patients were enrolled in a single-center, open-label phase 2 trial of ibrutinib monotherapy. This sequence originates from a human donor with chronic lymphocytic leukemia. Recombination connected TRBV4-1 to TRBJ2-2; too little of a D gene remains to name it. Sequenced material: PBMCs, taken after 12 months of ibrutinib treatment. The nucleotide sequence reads TGCGCCAGCAGCCAAGATAAGAGTACCACCTATGCTCGGACCGGGGAGCTGTTTTTT. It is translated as CASSQDKSTTYARTGELFF.